These T cell receptor beta chains were read from a single sample in a study of shared clonotypes between healthy human individuals. Sequencing used immunoSEQ multiplex PCR; TCRdb keeps in-frame clones, though not all of them. The sample consists of 550,000 to 700,000 clones, around 73% of them appearing once. The material sequenced was memory CD4+ T cells sorted from blood. The receptors here all came from a woman aged 25 to 39 in good health. The CDR3 runs from the conserved cysteine through the conserved F or W. The order of the fields is CDR3 length, J gene, clone size, V gene, D gene, CDR3 DNA, CDR3 protein. The D gene is left open where the match is weak. Clone size is shown for a subset of rows, as once, few, many or a class of expanded clone.

15 | TRBJ1-1 | - | TRBV2 | TRBD1 | TGTGCCAGCAGTGGGGGACAGGGTAGGGGCACTGAAGCTTTCTTT | CASSGGQGRGTEAFF
13 | TRBJ1-1 | once | TRBV5-1 | - | TGCGCCAGCAGCTTTGAAGGCGCCACTGAAGCTTTCTTT | CASSFEGATEAFF
14 | TRBJ1-5 | - | TRBV5-1 | - | TGCGCCAGCAAAGAAAGCACGGGGAATCAGCCCCAGCATTTT | CASKESTGNQPQHF
13 | TRBJ1-3 | - | TRBV5-5 | - | TGTGCCAGCAGCTCGACACGGGTGAACACCATATATTTT | CASSSTRVNTIYF
13 | TRBJ1-2 | - | TRBV19 | - | TGTGCCAGTAGTGGGCGAGGGGCGGATGGCTACACCTTC | CASSGRGADGYTF
15 | TRBJ1-1 | - | TRBV19 | TRBD1 | TGTGCCAGTAGTCCATCATGGACAGGGAACACTGAAGCTTTCTTT | CASSPSWTGNTEAFF
15 | TRBJ2-3 | once | TRBV4-1 | - | TGCGCCAGCAGCCAAGAAGGCAGGAGCACAGATACGCAGTATTTT | CASSQEGRSTDTQYF
13 | TRBJ2-7 | once | TRBV5-1 | - | TGCGCCAGCAGCTTGGAGTGGTCAGACGAGCAGTACTTC | CASSLEWSDEQYF
11 | TRBJ2-1 | - | TRBV6-1 | - | TGTGCCAGCAGCAGTGGAGATGAGCAGTTCTTC | CASSSGDEQFF
13 | TRBJ2-7 | - | TRBV7-8 | - | TGTGCCAGCAGCAGCAGACTGTCCTACGAGCAGTACTTC | CASSSRLSYEQYF